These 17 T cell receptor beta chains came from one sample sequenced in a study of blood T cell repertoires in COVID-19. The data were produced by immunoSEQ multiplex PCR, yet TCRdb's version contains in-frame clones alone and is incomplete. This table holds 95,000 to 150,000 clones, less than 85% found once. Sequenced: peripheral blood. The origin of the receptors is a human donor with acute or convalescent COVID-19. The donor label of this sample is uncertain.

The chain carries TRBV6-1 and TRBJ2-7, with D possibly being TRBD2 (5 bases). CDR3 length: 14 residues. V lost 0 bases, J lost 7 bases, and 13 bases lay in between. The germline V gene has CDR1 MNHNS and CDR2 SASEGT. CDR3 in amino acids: CASSEAGTRREQYV. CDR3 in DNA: TGTGCCAGCAGTGAAGCGGGAACGAGGAGGGAGCAGTACGTC.

CDR3 nucleotides: TGTGCTAGTGGTTTGGTACGGGGGACCCTCATGAACACTGAAGCTTTCTTT. Amino acids: CASGLVRGTLMNTEAFF. The chain uses TRBV12-5 and TRBJ1-1; a weak D match, TRBD1 (5 bases). The V end was cut by 0 bases, the J end by 0 bases, with 14 bases between. The CDR3 runs 17 residues. The V gene's germline CDR1 is LGHNT and CDR2 FRNRAP. Full variable domain (rest looked up from reference TRBV12-5 and TRBJ1-1): DARVTQTPRHKVTEMGQEVTMRCQPILGHNTVFWYRQTMMQGLELLAYFRNRAPLDDSGMPKDRFSAEMPDATLATLKIQPSEPRDSAVYFCASGLVRGTLMNTEAFFGQGTRLTVV.

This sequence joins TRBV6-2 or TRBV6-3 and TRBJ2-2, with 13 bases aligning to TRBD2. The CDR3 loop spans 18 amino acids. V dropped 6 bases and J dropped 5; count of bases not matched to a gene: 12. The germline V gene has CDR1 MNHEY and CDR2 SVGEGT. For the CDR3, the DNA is TGTGCCAGCAGCCGACTACGACTAGCGGGGGGCCTAACCGGGGAGCTGTTTTTT. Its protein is CASSRLRLAGGLTGELFF.

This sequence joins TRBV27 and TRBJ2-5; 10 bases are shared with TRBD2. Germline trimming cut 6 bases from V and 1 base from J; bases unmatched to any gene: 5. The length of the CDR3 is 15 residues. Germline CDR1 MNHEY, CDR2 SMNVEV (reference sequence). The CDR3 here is CASRTLAGGQETQYF. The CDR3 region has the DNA TGTGCCAGCAGAACTTTAGCGGGGGGCCAAGAGACCCAGTACTTC.

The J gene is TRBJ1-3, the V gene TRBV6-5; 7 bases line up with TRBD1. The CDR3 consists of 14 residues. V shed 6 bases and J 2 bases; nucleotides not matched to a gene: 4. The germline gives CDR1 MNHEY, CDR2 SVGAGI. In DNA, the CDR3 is TGTGCCAGCAGACAGACAGGGACTGGAAACACCATATATTTT. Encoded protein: CASRQTGTGNTIYF.

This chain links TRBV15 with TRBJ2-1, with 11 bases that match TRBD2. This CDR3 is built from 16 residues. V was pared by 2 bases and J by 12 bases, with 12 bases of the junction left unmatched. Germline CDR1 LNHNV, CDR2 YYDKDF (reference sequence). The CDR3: CATSRSGLAELSGQFF. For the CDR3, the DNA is TGTGCCACCAGCAGATCGGGACTAGCGGAACTATCGGGGCAGTTCTTC. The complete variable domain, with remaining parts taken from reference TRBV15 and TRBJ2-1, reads DAMVIQNPRYQVTQFGKPVTLSCSQTLNHNVMYWYQQKSSQAPKLLFHYYDKDFNNEADTPDNFQSRRPNTSFCFLDIRSPGLGDTAMYLCATSRSGLAELSGQFFGPGTRLTVL.

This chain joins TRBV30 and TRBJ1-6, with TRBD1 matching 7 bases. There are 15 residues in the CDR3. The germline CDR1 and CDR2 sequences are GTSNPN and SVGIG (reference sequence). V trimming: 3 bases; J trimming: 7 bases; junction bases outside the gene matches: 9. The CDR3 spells CAWRTRQGSNSPLHF. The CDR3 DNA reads TGTGCCTGGAGGACTAGACAGGGAAGCAATTCACCCCTCCACTTT.

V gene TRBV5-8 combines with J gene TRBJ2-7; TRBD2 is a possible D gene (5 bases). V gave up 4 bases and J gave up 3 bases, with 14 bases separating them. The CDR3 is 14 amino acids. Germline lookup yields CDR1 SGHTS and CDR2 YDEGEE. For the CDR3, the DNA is TGTGCCAGCAGCCGGATCGGGGTAGGCTACGAGCAGTACTTC. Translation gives CASSRIGVGYEQYF.

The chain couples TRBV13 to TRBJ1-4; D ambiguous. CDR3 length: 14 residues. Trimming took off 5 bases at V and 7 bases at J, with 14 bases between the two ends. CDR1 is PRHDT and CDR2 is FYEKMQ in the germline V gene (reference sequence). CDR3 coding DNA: TGTGCCAGCAGCCTCCGGGCACGGGGTGAAAAACTGTTTTTT. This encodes CASSLRARGEKLFF.

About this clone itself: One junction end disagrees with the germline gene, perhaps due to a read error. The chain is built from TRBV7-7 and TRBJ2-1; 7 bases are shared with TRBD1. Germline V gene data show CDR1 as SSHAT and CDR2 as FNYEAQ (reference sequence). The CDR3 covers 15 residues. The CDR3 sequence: CASSLTQGNYNEQFF. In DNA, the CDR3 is TGTGCTAGCAGCTTAACACAGGGGAACTACAATGAGCAGTTCTTC.

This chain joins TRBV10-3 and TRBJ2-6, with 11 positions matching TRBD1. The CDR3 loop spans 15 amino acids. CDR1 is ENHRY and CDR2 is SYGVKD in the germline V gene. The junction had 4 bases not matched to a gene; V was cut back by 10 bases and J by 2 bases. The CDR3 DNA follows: TGTGCCACGGGACAGGGGGAACCTGGGGCCAACGTCCTGACTTTC. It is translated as CATGQGEPGANVLTF.

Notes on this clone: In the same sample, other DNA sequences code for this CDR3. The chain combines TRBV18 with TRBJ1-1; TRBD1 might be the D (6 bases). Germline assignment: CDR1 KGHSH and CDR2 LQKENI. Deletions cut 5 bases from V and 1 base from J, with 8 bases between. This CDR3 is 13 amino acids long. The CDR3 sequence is CASSLQGNTEAFF. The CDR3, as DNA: TGTGCCAGCTCATTACAGGGGAACACTGAAGCTTTCTTT.

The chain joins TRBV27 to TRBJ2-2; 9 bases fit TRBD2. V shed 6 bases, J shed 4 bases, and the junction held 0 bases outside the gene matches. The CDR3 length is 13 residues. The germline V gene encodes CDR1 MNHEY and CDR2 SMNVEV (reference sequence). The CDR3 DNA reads TGTGCCAGCAGACTAGCGGGCACCGGGGAGCTGTTTTTT. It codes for CASRLAGTGELFF.

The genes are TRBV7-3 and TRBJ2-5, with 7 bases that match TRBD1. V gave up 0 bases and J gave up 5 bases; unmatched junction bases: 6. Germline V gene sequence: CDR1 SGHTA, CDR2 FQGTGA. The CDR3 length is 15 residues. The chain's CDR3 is CASSLTGGLGETQYF. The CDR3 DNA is TGTGCCAGCAGCTTAACAGGGGGCTTGGGGGAGACCCAGTACTTC.

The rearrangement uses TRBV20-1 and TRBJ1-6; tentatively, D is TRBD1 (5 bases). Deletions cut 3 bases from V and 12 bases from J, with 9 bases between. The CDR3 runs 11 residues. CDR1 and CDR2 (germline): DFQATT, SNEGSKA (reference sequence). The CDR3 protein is CSASQGRPLHF. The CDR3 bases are TGCAGTGCTAGTCAGGGCCGACCCCTCCACTTT.

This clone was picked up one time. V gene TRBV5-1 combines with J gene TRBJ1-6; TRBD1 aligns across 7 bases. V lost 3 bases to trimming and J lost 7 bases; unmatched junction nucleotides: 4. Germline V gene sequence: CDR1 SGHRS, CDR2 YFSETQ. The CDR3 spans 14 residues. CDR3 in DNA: TGCGCCAGCAGCTCGACAGGGTTCAATTCACCCCTCCACTTT. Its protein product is CASSSTGFNSPLHF.

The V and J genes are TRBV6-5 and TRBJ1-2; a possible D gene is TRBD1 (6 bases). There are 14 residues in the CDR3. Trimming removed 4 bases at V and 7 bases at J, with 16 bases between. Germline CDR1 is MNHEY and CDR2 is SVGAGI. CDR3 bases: TGTGCCAGCAGTTCCCGCACAGGGACGGGTGGCTACACCTTC. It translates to CASSSRTGTGGYTF.